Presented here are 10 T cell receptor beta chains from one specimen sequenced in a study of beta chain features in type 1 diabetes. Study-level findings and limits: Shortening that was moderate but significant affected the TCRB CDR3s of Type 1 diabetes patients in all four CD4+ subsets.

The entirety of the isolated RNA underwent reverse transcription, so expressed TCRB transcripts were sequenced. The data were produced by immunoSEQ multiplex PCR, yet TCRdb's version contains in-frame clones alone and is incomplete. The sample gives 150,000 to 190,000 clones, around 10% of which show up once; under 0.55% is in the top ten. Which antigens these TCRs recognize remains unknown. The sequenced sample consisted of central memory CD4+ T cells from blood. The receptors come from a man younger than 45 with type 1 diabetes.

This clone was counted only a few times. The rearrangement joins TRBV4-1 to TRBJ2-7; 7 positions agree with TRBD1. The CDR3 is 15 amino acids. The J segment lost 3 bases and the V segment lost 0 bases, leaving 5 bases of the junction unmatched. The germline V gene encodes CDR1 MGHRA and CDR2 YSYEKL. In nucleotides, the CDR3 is TGCGCCAGCAGCCAAGATCCGGGACAGATCTACGAGCAGTACTTC. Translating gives CASSQDPGQIYEQYF.

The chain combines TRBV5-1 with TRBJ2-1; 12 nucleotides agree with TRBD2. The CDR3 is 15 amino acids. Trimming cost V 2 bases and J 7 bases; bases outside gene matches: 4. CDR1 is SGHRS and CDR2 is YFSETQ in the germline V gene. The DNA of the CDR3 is TGCGCCAGCAGCTTCCTAGCGGGAGGGTTGAATGAGCAGTTCTTC. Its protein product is CASSFLAGGLNEQFF.

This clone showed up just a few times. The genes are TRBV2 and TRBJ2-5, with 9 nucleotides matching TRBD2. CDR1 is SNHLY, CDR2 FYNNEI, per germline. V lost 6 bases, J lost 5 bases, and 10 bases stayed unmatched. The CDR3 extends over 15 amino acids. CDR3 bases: TGTGCCAGCAGCGAGACTAGCGGAGGAAGGGAGACCCAGTACTTC. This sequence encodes CASSETSGGRETQYF.

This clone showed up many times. CDR3 DNA: TGTGCCAGTAACGACAGGGACGGAGCTTTCTTT. Translation: CASNDRDGAFF. This sequence joins TRBV19 and TRBJ1-1, with 7 bases aligning to TRBD1. The CDR3 contains 11 residues. The V gene end was trimmed by 7 bases and the J gene end by 10 bases; junction bases not matched to a gene: 6. The germline V gene encodes CDR1 LNHDA and CDR2 SQIVND (reference sequence).

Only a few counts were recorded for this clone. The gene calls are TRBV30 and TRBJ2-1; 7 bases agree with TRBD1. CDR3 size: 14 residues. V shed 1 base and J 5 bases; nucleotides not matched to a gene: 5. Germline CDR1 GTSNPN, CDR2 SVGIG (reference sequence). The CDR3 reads CAWSEGATDNEQFF. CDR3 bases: TGTGCCTGGAGTGAGGGGGCTACGGACAATGAGCAGTTCTTC.

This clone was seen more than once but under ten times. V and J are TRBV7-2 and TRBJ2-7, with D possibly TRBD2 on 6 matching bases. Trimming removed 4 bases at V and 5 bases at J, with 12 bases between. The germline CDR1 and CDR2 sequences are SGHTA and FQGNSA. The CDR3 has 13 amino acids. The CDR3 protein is CASSSAGRNEQYF. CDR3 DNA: TGTGCCAGCAGCTCTGCGGGACGGAACGAGCAGTACTTC.

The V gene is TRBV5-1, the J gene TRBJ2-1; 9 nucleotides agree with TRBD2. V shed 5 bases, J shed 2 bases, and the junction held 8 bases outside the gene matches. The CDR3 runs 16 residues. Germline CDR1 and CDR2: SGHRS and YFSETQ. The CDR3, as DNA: TGCGCCAGCAGTCGGGCTAGCGGGAACACCTACAATGAGCAGTTCTTC. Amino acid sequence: CASSRASGNTYNEQFF.

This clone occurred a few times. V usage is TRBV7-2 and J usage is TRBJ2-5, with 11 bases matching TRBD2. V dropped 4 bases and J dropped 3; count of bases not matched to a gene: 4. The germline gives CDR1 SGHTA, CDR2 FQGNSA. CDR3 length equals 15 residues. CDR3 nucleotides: TGTGCCAGCAGCTCCCTAGCGGGAGGCAAAGAGACCCAGTACTTC. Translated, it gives CASSSLAGGKETQYF.

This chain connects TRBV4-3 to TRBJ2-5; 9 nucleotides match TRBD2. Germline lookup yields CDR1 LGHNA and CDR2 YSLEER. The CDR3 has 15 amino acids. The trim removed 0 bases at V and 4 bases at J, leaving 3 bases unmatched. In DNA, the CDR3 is TGCGCCAGCAGCCAAGATTGGACTAGCGTAGAGACCCAGTACTTC. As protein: CASSQDWTSVETQYF.

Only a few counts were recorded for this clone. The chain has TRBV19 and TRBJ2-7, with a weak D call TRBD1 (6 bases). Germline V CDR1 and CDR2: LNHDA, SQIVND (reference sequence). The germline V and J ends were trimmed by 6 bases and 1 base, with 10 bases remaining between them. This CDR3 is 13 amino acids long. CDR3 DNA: TGTGCCAGTAGCAGGACAGATTCCTACGAGCAGTACTTC. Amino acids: CASSRTDSYEQYF.